This T cell receptor (beta chain) is drawn from a study of blood T cell repertoires in COVID-19. Some clones are missing from TCRdb's copy, which holds only in-frame ones; the method was immunoSEQ multiplex PCR. Here the sample spans about 300,000 clones, about 83% being singletons. The specimen was peripheral blood. The clonotype originates from a woman in her 50s with acute or convalescent COVID-19.

The CDR3 region has the DNA TGTGCCAGCTCATGGCGACAGGACAACTACGAGCAGTACTTC. Translated: CASSWRQDNYEQYF. The rearrangement links TRBV18 to TRBJ2-7; D might be TRBD1 (6 bases). V lost 5 bases to trimming and J lost 3 bases, with 14 bases between them. Germline values: CDR1 KGHSH, CDR2 LQKENI. CDR3 length: 14 amino acids.